This T cell receptor beta chain emerged from a study of a mutant IDH1 vaccine in newly diagnosed glioma. Time point here: baseline, week 1 (first vaccination visit). Treatment in this sample: pre-vaccination baseline after standard-of-care therapy. This table comes from immunoSEQ multiplex PCR, and its TCRdb copy is limited to in-frame clones, with some not included. Of about 36,000 clones in the sample, under 80% were seen once. Trimming removed 2 bases at V and 4 bases at J, with 9 bases between. The CDR3 covers 14 residues. Germline CDR1 is ENHRY and CDR2 is SYGVKD. This sequence originates from a man in his forties or fifties with glioma. Some clones in this sample may be carry-over from other donors' samples. The sequencing here drew on PBMCs, taken from a glioma patient treated with radiotherapy, temozolomide or both. The V call is TRBV10-3, the J call TRBJ1-5, with D possibly matching TRBD1 (5 bases). This CDR3 reads CAISERAGNQPQHF. The CDR3 DNA sequence: TGTGCCATCAGTGAGAGAGCAGGGAATCAGCCCCAGCATTTT.